Included here is one T cell receptor beta chain sequence, with context. The data are from a study of blood T cell repertoires in COVID-19. Germline assignment: CDR1 GTSNPN and CDR2 SVGIG (reference sequence). The CDR3 has 12 residues. Trimming left V 3 bases short and J 4 bases short, with 9 bases between. TCRdb's copy holds only in-frame clones and misses some; the assay was immunoSEQ multiplex PCR. Of roughly 250,000 clones listed, 85% to 90% were seen once; the top ten hold roughly 2.5%. The receptor's source is a woman aged 18-29 years who had recovered from COVID-19. Sequences were obtained from PBMCs or T cells enriched from blood (not recorded which). V usage is TRBV30 and J usage is TRBJ1-1; possibly TRBD1 for D (5 bases). The CDR3 bases are TGTGCCTGGAGGGCAGGGTCCACTGAAGCTTTCTTT. The encoded protein is CAWRAGSTEAFF.